Presented here are 8 T cell receptor beta chains from one specimen sequenced in a study of technical replicates of blood from four donors. Sequencing used immunoSEQ multiplex PCR; TCRdb keeps in-frame clones, though not all of them. The table records about 73,000 clones, 90% to 95% of them present only once. Source material: T cells isolated from PBMCs. These TCRs come from a human donor in good health.

This rearrangement joins TRBV28 to TRBJ2-7; 8 nucleotides line up with TRBD2. CDR3 size: 13 residues. CDR1 and CDR2 from the germline V gene are MDHEN and SYDVKM. The V and J ends lost 5 bases and 12 bases, in that order; junction bases with no gene match: 12. CDR3 protein: CASSRPGGRGSYF. Here the CDR3 DNA reads TGTGCCAGCAGTCGACCGGGGGGGAGAGGTTCGTACTTC.

This chain uses TRBV7-8 with TRBJ2-7, with TRBD1 matching 8 bases. The junction had 7 bases not matched to a gene; V was cut back by 3 bases and J by 3 bases. Looked up from germline, CDR1 is SGHVS and CDR2 is FQNEAQ. CDR3 length equals 15 residues. Here the CDR3 DNA reads TGTGCCAGCAGCTTCACAGGGGGTTGGAACTACGAGCAGTACTTC. It is translated as CASSFTGGWNYEQYF.

The genes are TRBV4-1 and TRBJ2-3; D gene uncertain. V gave up 0 bases and J gave up 9 bases, with 19 bases separating them. CDR1 is MGHRA, CDR2 YSYEKL, per germline. CDR3 length: 16 amino acids. CDR3 loop: CASSQDISPRAITQYF. The CDR3 DNA is TGCGCCAGCAGCCAAGATATTAGTCCCCGTGCGATCACGCAGTATTTT.

This chain joins TRBV5-6 and TRBJ1-2, with a tentative D call TRBD1 (5 bases). CDR1 is SGHDT and CDR2 is YYEEEE in the germline V gene. V was clipped by 4 bases and J by 2 bases, with 9 bases between them. The CDR3 spans 13 residues. DNA of the CDR3: TGTGCCAGCAGCCCCCCAGGGAACTATGGCTACACCTTC. Translation: CASSPPGNYGYTF.

CDR3 nucleotides: TGTGCCAGCAGCACGACTAGCGGGGGGCCCCGGGATACGCAGTATTTT. This codes for CASSTTSGGPRDTQYF. The chain joins TRBV7-9 to TRBJ2-3, with 13 bases matching TRBD2. The CDR3 has 16 residues. V dropped 5 bases and J dropped 6; count of bases not matched to a gene: 8. In germline, CDR1 is SEHNR, CDR2 FQNEAQ (reference sequence).

The genes are TRBV4-1 and TRBJ2-7, with D perhaps TRBD2 (6 bases). The CDR3 length is 16 residues. V lost 0 bases to trimming and J lost 3 bases, with 15 bases between them. Germline V gives CDR1 MGHRA, CDR2 YSYEKL. The CDR3 region has the DNA TGCGCCAGCAGCCAAGAAATCACTAGCAGAAACTACGAGCAGTACTTC. Translation gives CASSQEITSRNYEQYF.

The chain joins TRBV19 to TRBJ1-5; the D gene is possibly TRBD1 (5 bases). The CDR3 sequence is 14 residues long. Per germline, CDR1 LNHDA and CDR2 SQIVND (reference sequence). V lost 6 bases, J lost 0 bases, and 9 bases lay in between. The CDR3 spells CASRGQVSNQPQHF. The CDR3 bases are TGTGCCAGTAGAGGACAAGTTAGCAATCAGCCCCAGCATTTT.

The rearrangement links TRBV7-9 to TRBJ1-1; possibly TRBD1 for D (6 bases). V dropped 5 bases and J dropped 10 bases, with 29 bases sitting between them. The germline V gene has CDR1 SEHNR and CDR2 FQNEAQ (reference sequence). The CDR3 length is 17 residues. The CDR3 sequence: CASSASTWGRGIWGAFF. In DNA, the CDR3 is TGTGCCAGCAGCGCGAGTACGTGGGGCAGGGGCATCTGGGGAGCTTTCTTT.